This T cell receptor (beta chain) was profiled in a study of T cell repertoires in cytomegalovirus infection. Study details: Well-studied HLA-B-restricted CMV epitopes were used in the study alongside recently identified HLA-C-restricted ones. CMV infection and matching HLA type were both indicated by public TCR beta signatures. Whole-study results and caveats: CMV carriers having the relevant HLA were flagged by cumulative public TCR beta family frequency. Ex vivo responses were dominated by HLA-C-restricted CMV-specific TCR beta clonotypes.

Germline V gene sequence: CDR1 SEHNR, CDR2 FQNEAQ (reference sequence). There are 14 residues in the CDR3. V was shortened by 1 base and J by 4 bases, with 5 bases between the two germline ends. This clonotype came up many times. The target antigen is unknown. MiXCR, applied by TCRdb to the reads, yields one record per CDR3 protein. The sample lists roughly 860,000 distinct CDR3 sequences, approximately 32% occurring once. The specimen was cultured CD8+ T cells from PBMCs, collected from culture after CMV antigen stimulation. The chain combines TRBV7-9 with TRBJ1-6; D unclear. The clonotype comes from a human donor in good health (CMV status not recorded). Some clones in this sample may be carry-over from other donors' samples. The CDR3 sequence: CASSLERYNSPLHF. Written as DNA, the CDR3 is TGTGCCAGCAGCTTAGAACGGTATAATTCACCCCTCCACTTT.